This passage covers 3 T cell receptor beta chains from one sample sequenced in a study of CXCR3-negative and CXCR3-positive naive CD8 T cells (dated 2019 in TCRdb). For sequencing, a NextSeq 550 was employed. The Human TCR Profiling Kit (MiLaboratory) was used to prepare UMI-labeled 5' RACE TRB cDNA libraries. Once TCRdb had reprocessed the reads, it stored one entry per CDR3 protein sequence and supplied no DNA. This sample's table lists tens of thousands of distinct CDR3 sequences. The ten largest clones add up to roughly 4% of the sample. Sequencing was done on a sample of naive CXCR3- CD8+ T cells from blood. The cell subset or site tag for this specimen amounts to: CD45RO-CCR7+CD27+CD95- naive CD8+ T cells lacking CXCR3 (TNR3-). The receptors shown here come from a human donor in good health. Some clones in this sample may be carry-over from other donors' samples.

V usage is TRBV6-2 or TRBV6-3 and J usage is TRBJ2-1; checking the TCRdb D call of TRBD2 is not possible without DNA. The germline CDR1 and CDR2 sequences are MNHEY and SVGEGT. This CDR3 has 15 amino acids. The CDR3 spells CASSYSATSGDREFF.

V gene TRBV7-6 combines with J gene TRBJ1-2; TCRdb proposes TRBD1, but this gene call is untestable without DNA. The CDR3 covers 15 residues. Germline values: CDR1 SGHVS, CDR2 FNYEAQ. The CDR3 sequence is CASSLGGTGVYGYTF.

The CDR3 protein is CSARGQAAEETQYF. The chain has TRBV20-1 and TRBJ2-5; checking the TCRdb D call of TRBD1 is not possible without DNA. Germline V lookup: CDR1 DFQATT, CDR2 SNEGSKA (reference sequence). CDR3 length: 14 amino acids.